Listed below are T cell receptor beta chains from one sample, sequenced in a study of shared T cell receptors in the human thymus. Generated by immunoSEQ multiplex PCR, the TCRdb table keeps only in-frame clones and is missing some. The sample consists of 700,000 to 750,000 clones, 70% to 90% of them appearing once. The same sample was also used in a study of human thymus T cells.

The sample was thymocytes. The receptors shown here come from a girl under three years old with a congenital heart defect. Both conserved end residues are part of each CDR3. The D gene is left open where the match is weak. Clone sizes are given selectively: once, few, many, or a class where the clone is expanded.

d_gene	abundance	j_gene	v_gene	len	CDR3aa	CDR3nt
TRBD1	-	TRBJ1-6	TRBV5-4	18	CASSAGTGLSSGNSPLHF	TGTGCCAGCAGCGCCGGGACAGGGCTAAGCAGCGGCAATTCACCCCTCCACTTT
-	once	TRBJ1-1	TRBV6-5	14	CASSPHPSTTEAFF	TGTGCCAGCAGTCCCCACCCCAGTACCACTGAAGCTTTCTTT
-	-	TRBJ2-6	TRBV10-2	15	CASSEPGSGANVLTF	TGCGCCAGCAGTGAGCCGGGCTCTGGGGCCAACGTCCTGACTTTC
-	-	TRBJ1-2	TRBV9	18	CASSVNPQGPAAFYGYTF	TGTGCCAGCAGCGTCAACCCCCAGGGGCCGGCTGCCTTCTATGGCTACACCTTC
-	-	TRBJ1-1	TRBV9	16	CASSVGGRGGNTEAFF	TGTGCCAGCAGCGTCGGGGGGCGCGGTGGAAACACTGAAGCTTTCTTT
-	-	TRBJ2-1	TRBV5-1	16	CASSLPRGDSYNEQFF	TGCGCCAGCAGCTTACCCAGGGGGGACTCCTACAATGAGCAGTTCTTC
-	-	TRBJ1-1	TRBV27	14	CASSPGVLNTEAFF	TGTGCCAGCAGTCCAGGGGTTCTGAACACTGAAGCTTTCTTT
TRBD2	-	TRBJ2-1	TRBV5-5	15	CASSFRRGGSKEQFF	TGTGCCAGCAGCTTTCGACGGGGGGGGTCTAAAGAGCAGTTCTTC
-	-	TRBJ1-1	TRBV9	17	CASSEEGGGSPYTEAFF	TGTGCCAGCAGCGAAGAGGGGGGGGGCAGCCCATACACTGAAGCTTTCTTT
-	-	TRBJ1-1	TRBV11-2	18	CASSLVRGETGTYTEAFF	TGTGCCAGCAGCTTAGTACGTGGGGAAACAGGGACCTACACTGAAGCTTTCTTT
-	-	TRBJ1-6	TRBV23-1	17	CASSQSEAGPFDSPLHF	TGCGCCAGCAGTCAATCTGAGGCGGGGCCGTTTGATTCACCCCTCCACTTT
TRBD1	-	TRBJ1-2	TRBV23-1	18	CASSQSTGTGGLLYGYTF	TGCGCCAGCAGTCAATCGACAGGGACAGGGGGCCTCCTCTATGGCTACACCTTC
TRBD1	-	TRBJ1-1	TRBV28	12	CASRTGDEEAFF	TGTGCCAGCAGAACAGGGGATGAGGAAGCTTTCTTT
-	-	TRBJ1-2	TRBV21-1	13	CASPDAGDYGYTF	TGTGCCAGCCCTGATGCAGGGGACTATGGCTACACCTTC
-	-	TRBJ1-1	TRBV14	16	CASSQDIYGGPTEAFF	TGTGCCAGCAGCCAAGATATTTACGGGGGGCCCACTGAAGCTTTCTTT
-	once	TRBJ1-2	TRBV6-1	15	CAILIIQGSPGGYTF	TGTGCCATCCTGATAATTCAGGGGAGTCCTGGTGGCTACACCTTC
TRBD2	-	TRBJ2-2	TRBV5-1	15	CASSLFGGDTGELFF	TGCGCCAGCAGCTTGTTCGGGGGGGACACCGGGGAGCTGTTTTTT
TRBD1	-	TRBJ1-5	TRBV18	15	CASSTGTGANQPQHF	TGTGCCAGCTCAACCGGGACAGGGGCCAATCAGCCCCAGCATTTT
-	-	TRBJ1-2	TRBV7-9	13	CASSTGGECGYTF	TGTGCCAGCAGCACGGGGGGAGAATGCGGCTACACCTTC
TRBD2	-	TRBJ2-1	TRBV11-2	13	CASKLAGDNEQFF	TGTGCCAGCAAACTAGCGGGGGACAATGAGCAGTTCTTC
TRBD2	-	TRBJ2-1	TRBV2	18	CASSEVTSGGSSYNEQFF	TGTGCCAGCAGTGAAGTGACTAGCGGGGGGAGCTCCTACAATGAGCAGTTCTTC
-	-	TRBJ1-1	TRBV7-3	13	CASSRTRHTEAFF	TGTGCCAGCAGCAGGACAAGGCACACTGAAGCTTTCTTT
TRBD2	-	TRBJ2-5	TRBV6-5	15	CASSSAGGLQETQYF	TGTGCCAGCAGTTCAGCGGGGGGCCTTCAAGAGACCCAGTACTTC
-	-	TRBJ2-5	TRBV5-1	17	CASSLPSTGHPQETQYF	TGCGCCAGCAGCCTACCATCGACAGGCCACCCGCAAGAGACCCAGTACTTC
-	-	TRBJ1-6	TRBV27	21	CASSLFFGAGYLSSYNSPLHF	TGTGCCAGCAGTTTATTTTTCGGAGCAGGGTACCTTAGCTCCTATAATTCACCCCTCCACTTT
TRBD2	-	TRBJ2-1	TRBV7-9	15	CASSAEWGGYNEQFF	TGTGCCAGCAGCGCTGAGTGGGGAGGGTACAATGAGCAGTTCTTC
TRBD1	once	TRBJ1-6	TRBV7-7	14	CASSSGQGASPLHF	TGTGCTAGCAGCTCGGGACAGGGTGCTTCACCCCTCCACTTT
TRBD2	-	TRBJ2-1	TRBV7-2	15	CASSPSGGGPDEQFF	TGTGCCAGCAGCCCTAGCGGGGGGGGGCCCGATGAGCAGTTCTTC
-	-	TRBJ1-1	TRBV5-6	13	CASSLVDTQLAFF	TGTGCCAGCAGCTTGGTTGACACCCAGTTAGCTTTCTTT
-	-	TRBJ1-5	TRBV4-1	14	CASSRWGANQPQHF	TGCGCCAGCAGCCGATGGGGAGCCAATCAGCCCCAGCATTTT
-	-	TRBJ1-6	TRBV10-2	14	CASSILLRGSPLHF	TGCGCCAGCAGTATCCTCTTACGCGGTTCACCCCTCCACTTT
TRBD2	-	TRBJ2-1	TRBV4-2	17	CASSQHRGLAANNEQFF	TGTGCCAGCAGCCAGCACCGGGGACTAGCGGCGAACAATGAGCAGTTCTTC
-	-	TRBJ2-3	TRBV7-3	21	CASSLKGTLSGGTQTTDTQYF	TGTGCCAGCAGCTTAAAAGGGACCCTTAGCGGCGGCACTCAAACCACAGATACGCAGTATTTT
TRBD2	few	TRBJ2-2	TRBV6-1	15	CASRASGANTGELFF	TGTGCCAGCAGAGCTAGCGGGGCGAACACCGGGGAGCTGTTTTTT
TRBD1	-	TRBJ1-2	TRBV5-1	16	CASSTNRDRDHYGYTF	TGCGCCAGCAGCACAAACCGGGACAGGGACCACTATGGCTACACCTTC
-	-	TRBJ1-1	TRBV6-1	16	CASSEVSSGGNTEAFF	TGTGCCAGCAGTGAAGTTAGTTCGGGAGGGAACACTGAAGCTTTCTTT
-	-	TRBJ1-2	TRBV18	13	CASSPDRNYGYTF	TGTGCCAGCTCACCAGACAGGAACTATGGCTACACCTTC
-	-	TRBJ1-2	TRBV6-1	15	CASSVGLPANYGYTF	TGTGCCAGCAGTGTGGGACTCCCTGCTAACTATGGCTACACCTTC
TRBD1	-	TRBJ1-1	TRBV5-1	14	CASSPQGGGTEAFF	TGCGCCAGCAGCCCACAGGGGGGCGGGACTGAAGCTTTCTTT
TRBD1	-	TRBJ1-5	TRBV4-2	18	CASSHLQAGTGGVQPQHF	TGTGCCAGCAGCCACCTACAAGCCGGGACAGGGGGCGTCCAGCCCCAGCATTTT